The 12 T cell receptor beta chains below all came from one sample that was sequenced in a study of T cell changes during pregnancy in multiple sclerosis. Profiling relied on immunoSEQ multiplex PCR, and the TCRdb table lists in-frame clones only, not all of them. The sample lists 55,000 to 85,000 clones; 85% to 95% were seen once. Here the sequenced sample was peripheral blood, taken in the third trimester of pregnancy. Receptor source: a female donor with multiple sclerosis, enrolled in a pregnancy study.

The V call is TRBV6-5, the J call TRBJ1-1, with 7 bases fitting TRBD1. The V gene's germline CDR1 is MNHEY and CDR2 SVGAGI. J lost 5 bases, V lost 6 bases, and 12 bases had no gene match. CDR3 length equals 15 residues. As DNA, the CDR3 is TGTGCCAGCAGACTCGGGACAGTGGGGCAGACTGAAGCTTTCTTT. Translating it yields CASRLGTVGQTEAFF.

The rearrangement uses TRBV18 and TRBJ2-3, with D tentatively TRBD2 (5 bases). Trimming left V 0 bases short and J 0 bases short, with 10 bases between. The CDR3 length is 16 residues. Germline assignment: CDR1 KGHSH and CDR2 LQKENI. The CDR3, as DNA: TGTGCCAGCTCACCACCGAGCAGGACTAGCACAGATACGCAGTATTTT. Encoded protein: CASSPPSRTSTDTQYF.

This CDR3 reads CASSRKQSGDLRRTYF. Written as DNA, the CDR3 is TGCGCCAGCAGCCGGAAACAAAGCGGGGATCTCCGTCGAACCTACTTC. J is TRBJ2-5 and V is TRBV5-1; TRBD2 matches at 7 bases. V shed 4 bases, J shed 14 bases, and the junction held 23 bases outside the gene matches. The V gene's germline CDR1 is SGHRS and CDR2 YFSETQ. The CDR3 has 16 residues.

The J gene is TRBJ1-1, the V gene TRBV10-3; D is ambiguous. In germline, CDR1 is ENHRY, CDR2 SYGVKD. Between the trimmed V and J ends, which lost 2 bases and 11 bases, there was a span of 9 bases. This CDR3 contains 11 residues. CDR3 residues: CAISEEGLAFF. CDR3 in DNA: TGTGCCATCAGTGAGGAGGGTTTGGCTTTCTTT.

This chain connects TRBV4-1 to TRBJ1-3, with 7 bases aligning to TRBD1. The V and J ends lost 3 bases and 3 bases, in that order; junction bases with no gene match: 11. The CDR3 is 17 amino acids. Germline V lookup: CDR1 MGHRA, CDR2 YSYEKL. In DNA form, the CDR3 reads TGCGCCAGCAGCCAGGGTCCACGACAGGGAGATGGAAACACCATATATTTT. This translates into CASSQGPRQGDGNTIYF.

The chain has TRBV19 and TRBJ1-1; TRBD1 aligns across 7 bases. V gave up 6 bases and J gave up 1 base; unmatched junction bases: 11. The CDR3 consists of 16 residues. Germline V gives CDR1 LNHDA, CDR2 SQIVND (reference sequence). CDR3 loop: CASRQRPGQPNTEAFF. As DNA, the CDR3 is TGTGCCAGTAGGCAGAGACCGGGACAGCCGAACACTGAAGCTTTCTTT.

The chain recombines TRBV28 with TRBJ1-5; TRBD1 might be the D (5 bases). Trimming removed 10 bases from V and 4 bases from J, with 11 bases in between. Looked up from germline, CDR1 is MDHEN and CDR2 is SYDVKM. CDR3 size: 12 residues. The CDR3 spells CATVGGNQPQHF. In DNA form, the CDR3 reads TGTGCCACCGTCGGGGGTAATCAGCCCCAGCATTTT. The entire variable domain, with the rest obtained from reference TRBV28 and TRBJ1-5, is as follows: DVKVTQSSRYLVKRTGEKVFLECVQDMDHENMFWYRQDPGLGLRLIYFSYDVKMKEKGDIPEGYSVSREKKERFSLILESASTNQTSMYLCATVGGNQPQHFGDGTRLSIL.

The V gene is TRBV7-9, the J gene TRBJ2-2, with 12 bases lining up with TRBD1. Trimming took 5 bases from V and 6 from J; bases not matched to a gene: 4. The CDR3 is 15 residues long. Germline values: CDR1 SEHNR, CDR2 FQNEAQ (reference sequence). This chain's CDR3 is CASSRGQGASGELFF. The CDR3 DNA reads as TGTGCCAGCAGCAGGGGACAGGGGGCCTCCGGGGAGCTGTTTTTT.

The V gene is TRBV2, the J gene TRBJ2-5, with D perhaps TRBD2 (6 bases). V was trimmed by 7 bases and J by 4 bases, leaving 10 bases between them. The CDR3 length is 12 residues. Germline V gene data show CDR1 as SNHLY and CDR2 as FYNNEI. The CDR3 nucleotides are TGTGCCAGCATCCTGGGGGGAGAGACCCAGTACTTC. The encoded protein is CASILGGETQYF.

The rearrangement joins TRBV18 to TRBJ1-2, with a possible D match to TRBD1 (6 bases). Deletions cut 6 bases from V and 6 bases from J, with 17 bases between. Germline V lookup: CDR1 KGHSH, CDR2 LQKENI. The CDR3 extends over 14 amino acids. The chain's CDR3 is CASSPRGSGDGYTF. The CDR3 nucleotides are TGTGCCAGCTCGCCCAGGGGTTCTGGGGATGGCTACACCTTC.

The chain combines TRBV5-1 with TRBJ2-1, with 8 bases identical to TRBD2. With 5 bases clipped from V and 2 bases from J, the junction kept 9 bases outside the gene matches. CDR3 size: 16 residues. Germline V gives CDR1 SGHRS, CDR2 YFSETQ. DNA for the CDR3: TGCGCCAGCAGTGGATCTAGCGGGTATACCTACAATGAGCAGTTCTTC. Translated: CASSGSSGYTYNEQFF.

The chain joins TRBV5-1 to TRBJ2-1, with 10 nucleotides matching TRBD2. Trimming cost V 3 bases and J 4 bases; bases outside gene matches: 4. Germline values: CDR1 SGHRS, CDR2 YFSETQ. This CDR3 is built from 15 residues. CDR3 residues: CASSSWTSGYNEQFF. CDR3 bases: TGCGCCAGCAGCTCCTGGACTAGCGGTTACAATGAGCAGTTCTTC.